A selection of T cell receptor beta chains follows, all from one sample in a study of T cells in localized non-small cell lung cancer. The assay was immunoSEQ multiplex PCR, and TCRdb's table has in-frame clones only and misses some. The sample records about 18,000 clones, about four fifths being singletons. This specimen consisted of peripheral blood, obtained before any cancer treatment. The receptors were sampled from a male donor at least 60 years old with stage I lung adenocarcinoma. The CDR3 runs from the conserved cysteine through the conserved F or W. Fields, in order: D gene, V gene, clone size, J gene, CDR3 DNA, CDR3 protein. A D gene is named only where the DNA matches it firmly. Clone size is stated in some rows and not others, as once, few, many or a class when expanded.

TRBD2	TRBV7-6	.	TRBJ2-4	TGTGCCAGCACCTCGGGCGGGGGGAAAGCCAAAAACATTCAGTACTTC	CASTSGGGKAKNIQYF
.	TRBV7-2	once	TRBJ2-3	TGTGCCAGCAGCTACTACACAGATACGCAGTATTTT	CASSYYTDTQYF
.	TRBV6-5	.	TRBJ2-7	TGTGCCAGCAGTTACCGGGGGACGTCCTACGAGCAGTACTTC	CASSYRGTSYEQYF
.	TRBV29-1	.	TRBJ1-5	TGCAGCGTACCAAGAAATCAGCCCCAGCATTTT	CSVPRNQPQHF
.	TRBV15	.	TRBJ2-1	TGTGCCACCAGCACGCGACAAACATACAATGAGCAGTTCTTC	CATSTRQTYNEQFF
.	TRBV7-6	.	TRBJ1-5	TGTGCCAGCAGCTTGGGTAGTCAGCCCCAGCATTTT	CASSLGSQPQHF
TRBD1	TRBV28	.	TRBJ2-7	TGTGCCAGCAGCCCAGGGACAGGGCTGTCCTACGAGCAGTACTTC	CASSPGTGLSYEQYF
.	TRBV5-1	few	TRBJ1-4	TGCGCCAGCAGCGTACGTCCGGGACCTCAGAATGAAAAACTGTTTTTT	CASSVRPGPQNEKLFF
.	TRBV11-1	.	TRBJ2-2	TGTGCCAGCAGCTTACAGTTCCAGGCCGGGGAGCTGTTTTTT	CASSLQFQAGELFF
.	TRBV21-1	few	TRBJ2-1	TGTGCCAGCGGATTTTTCATGGTCGGATCGGATGAGCAGTTCTTC	CASGFFMVGSDEQFF
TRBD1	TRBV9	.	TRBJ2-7	TGTGCCAGCAGCGTAGCGGGGACAGGGGGCTACGAGCAGTACTTC	CASSVAGTGGYEQYF
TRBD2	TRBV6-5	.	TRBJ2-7	TGTGCCAGCAGTACACCGGGACTAGGCTCCTACGAGCAGTACTTC	CASSTPGLGSYEQYF
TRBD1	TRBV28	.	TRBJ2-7	TGTGCCAGCAGTTTATACCCGGACAGGACCTACGAGCAGTACTTC	CASSLYPDRTYEQYF
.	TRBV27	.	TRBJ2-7	TGTGCCAGCGCCACAGGGTCCCCCTCCTACGAGCAGTACTTC	CASATGSPSYEQYF
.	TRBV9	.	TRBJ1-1	TGTGCCAGCAGCGTAGTGATTACCTACACTGAAGCTTTCTTT	CASSVVITYTEAFF
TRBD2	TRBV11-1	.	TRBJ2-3	TGTGCCAGCAGCTTAAGGGCTAGCGGGAGGCTTCACACAGATACGCAGTATTTT	CASSLRASGRLHTDTQYF
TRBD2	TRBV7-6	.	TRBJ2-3	TGTGCCAGCAGCTTAGCGCGACTAGCGGTCACAGATACGCAGTATTTT	CASSLARLAVTDTQYF
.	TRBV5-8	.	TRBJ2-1	TGTGCCAGCAGCTGGGGCGGGTCAGAGGCCTACAATGAGCAGTTCTTC	CASSWGGSEAYNEQFF
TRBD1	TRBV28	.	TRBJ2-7	TGTGCCAGCAGTCAACCGGGACAGGCTTCCTACGAGCAGTACTTC	CASSQPGQASYEQYF
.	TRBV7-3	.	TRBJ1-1	TGTGCCAGCCGGCCGGGGGAGATGACTGAAGCTTTCTTT	CASRPGEMTEAFF
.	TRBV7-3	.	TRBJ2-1	TGTGCCAGCAGCTTAAACCCCCCGGGGGTGCAGTTCTTC	CASSLNPPGVQFF
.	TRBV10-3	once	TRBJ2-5	TGTGCCATCAGTGAGTCGGGAGGGGGGAGCCAAGAGACCCAGTACTTC	CAISESGGGSQETQYF
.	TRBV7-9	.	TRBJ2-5	TGTGCCAGCAGCTTAAGGGGTCGAGGCGAAGCCGACAAGACCCAGTACTTC	CASSLRGRGEADKTQYF
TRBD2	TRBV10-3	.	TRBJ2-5	TGTGCCACCCAAGAGCTAGCGGGGGCACAAGAGACCCAGTACTTC	CATQELAGAQETQYF
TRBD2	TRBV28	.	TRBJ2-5	TGTGCCAGCATGGGGACTAGCGGGAGGGAGGGGGAGACCCAGTACTTC	CASMGTSGREGETQYF
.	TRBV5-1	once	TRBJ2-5	TGCGCCAGCAGCTTGTTTCCGGTTGGGGAGACCCAGTACTTC	CASSLFPVGETQYF
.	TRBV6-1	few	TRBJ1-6	TGTGCCAGCAGGCTGGACCCAAGGGGTTCACCCCTCCACTTT	CASRLDPRGSPLHF
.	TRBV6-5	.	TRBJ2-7	TGTGCCAGCAGTTACTCGTTGGCGGGTGAGCAGTACTTC	CASSYSLAGEQYF
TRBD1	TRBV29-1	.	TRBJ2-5	TGCAGCGCACGGGACAGCCTTCTGGAGACCCAGTACTTC	CSARDSLLETQYF
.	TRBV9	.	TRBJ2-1	TGTGCCAGCAGTCCAGGGGGTAGCGGACTGAGCTCCTACAATGAGCAGTTCTTC	CASSPGGSGLSSYNEQFF
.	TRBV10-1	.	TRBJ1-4	TGCGCCAGCAGTGAGTCGAGGGGTCGGGAAAAACTGTTTTTT	CASSESRGREKLFF
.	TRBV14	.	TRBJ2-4	TGTGCCAGCAGCCAAATGACCTTAAACATTCAGTACTTC	CASSQMTLNIQYF
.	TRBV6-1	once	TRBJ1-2	TGTGCCAGCAGTGAAGGTTGGGGTTACTATGGCTACACCTTC	CASSEGWGYYGYTF
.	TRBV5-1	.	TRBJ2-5	TGCGCCAGCAGCTTCGATCAAGAGACCCAGTACTTC	CASSFDQETQYF